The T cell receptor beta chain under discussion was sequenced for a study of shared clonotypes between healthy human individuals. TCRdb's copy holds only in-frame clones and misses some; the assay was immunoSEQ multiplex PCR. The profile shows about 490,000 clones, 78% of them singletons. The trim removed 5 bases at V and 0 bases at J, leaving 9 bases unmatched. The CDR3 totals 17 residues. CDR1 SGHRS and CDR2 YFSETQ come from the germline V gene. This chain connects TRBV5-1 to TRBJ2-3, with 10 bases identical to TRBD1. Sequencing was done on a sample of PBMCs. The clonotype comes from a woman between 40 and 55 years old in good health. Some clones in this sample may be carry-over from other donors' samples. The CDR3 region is CASRPLTGGTSTDTQYF. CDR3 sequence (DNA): TGCGCCAGCAGACCCCTGACAGGGGGCACGAGCACAGATACGCAGTATTTT.